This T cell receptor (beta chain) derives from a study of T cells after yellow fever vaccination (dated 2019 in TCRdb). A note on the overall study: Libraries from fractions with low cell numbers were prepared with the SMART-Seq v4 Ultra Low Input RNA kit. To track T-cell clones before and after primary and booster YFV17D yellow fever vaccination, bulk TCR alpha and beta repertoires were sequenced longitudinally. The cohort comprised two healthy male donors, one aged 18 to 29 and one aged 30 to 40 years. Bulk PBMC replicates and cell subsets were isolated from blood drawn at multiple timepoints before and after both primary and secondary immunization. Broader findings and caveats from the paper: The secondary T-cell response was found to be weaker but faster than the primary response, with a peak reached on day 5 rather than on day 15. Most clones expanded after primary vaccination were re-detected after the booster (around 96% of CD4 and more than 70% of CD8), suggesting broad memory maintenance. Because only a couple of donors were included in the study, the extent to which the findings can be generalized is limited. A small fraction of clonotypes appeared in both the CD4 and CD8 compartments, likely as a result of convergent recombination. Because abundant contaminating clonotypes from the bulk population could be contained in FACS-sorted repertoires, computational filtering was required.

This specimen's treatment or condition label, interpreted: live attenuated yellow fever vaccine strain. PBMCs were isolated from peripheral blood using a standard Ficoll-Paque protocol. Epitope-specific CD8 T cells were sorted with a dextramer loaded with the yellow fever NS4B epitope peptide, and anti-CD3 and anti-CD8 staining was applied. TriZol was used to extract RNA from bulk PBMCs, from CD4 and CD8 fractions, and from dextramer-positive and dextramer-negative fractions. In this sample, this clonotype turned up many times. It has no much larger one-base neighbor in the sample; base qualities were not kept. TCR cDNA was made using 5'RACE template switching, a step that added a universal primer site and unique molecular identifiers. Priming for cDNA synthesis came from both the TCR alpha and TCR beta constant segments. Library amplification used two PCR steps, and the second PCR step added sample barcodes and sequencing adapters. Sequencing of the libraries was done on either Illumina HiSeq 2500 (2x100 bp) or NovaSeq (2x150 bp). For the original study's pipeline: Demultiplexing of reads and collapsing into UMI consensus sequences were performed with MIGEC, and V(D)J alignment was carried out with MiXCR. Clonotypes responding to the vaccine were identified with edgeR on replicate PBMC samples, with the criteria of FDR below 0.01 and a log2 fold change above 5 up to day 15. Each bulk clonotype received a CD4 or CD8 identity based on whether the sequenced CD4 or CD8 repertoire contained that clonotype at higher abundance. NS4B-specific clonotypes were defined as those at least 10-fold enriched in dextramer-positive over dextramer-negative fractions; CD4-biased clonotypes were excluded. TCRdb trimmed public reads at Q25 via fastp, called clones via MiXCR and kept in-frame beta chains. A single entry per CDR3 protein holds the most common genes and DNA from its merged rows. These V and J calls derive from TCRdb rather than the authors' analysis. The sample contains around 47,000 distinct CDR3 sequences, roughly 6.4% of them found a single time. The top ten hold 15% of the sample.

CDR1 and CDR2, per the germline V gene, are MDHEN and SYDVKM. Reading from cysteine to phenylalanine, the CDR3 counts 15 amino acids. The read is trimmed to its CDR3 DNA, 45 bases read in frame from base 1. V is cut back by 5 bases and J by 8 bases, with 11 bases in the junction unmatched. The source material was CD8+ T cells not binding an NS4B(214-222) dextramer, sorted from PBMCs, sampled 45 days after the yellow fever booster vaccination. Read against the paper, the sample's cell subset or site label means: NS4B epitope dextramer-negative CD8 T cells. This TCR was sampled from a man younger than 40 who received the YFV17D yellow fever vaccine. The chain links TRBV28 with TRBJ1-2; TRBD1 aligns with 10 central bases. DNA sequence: TGTGCCAGCAGTGTCACGGGACAGGGGTTCCTCGGCTACACCTTC. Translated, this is CASSVTGQGFLGYTF.